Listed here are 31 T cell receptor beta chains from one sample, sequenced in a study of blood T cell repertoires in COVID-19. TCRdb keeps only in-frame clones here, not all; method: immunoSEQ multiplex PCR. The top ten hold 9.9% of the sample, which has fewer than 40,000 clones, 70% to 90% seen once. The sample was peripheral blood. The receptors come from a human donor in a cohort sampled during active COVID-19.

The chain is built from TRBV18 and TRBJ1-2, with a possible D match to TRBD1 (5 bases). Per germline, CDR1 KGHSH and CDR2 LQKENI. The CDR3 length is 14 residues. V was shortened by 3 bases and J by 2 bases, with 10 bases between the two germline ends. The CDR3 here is CASSPATENYGYTF. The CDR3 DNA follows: TGTGCCAGCTCACCCGCGACAGAGAACTATGGCTACACCTTC. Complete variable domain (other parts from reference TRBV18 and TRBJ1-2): NAGVMQNPRHLVRRRGQEARLRCSPMKGHSHVYWYRQLPEEGLKFMVYLQKENIIDESGMPKERFSAEFPKEGPSILRIQQVVRGDSAAYFCASSPATENYGYTFGSGTRLTVV.

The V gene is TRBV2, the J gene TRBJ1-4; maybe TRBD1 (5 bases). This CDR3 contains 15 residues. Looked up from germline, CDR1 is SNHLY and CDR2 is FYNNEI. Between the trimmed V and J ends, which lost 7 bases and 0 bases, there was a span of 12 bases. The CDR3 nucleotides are TGTGCCAGCATCAGAGACAGCGCAACTAATGAAAAACTGTTTTTT. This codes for CASIRDSATNEKLFF.

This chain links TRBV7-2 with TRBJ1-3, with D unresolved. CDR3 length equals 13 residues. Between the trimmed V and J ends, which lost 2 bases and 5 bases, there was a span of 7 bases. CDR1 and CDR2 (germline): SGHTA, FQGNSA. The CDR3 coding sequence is TGTGCCAGCAGCTTAAATCCAAGAAACACCATATATTTT. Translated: CASSLNPRNTIYF.

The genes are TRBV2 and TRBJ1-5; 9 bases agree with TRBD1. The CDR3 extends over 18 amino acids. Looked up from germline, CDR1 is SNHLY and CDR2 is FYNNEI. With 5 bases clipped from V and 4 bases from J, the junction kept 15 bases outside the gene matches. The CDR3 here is CASSPRDRDRGLNQPQHF. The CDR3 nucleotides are TGTGCCAGCAGTCCCCGGGACAGGGACCGCGGACTAAATCAGCCCCAGCATTTT.

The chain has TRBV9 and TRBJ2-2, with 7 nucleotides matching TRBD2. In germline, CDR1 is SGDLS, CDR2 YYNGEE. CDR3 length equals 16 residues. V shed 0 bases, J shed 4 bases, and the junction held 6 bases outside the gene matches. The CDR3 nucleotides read TGTGCCAGCAGCGTAGATTGGGGAGGGGTCACCGGGGAGCTGTTTTTT. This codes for CASSVDWGGVTGELFF. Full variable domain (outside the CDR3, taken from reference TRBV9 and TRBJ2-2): DSGVTQTPKHLITATGQRVTLRCSPRSGDLSVYWYQQSLDQGLQFLIQYYNGEERAKGNILERFSAQQFPDLHSELNLSSLELGDSALYFCASSVDWGGVTGELFFGEGSRLTVL.

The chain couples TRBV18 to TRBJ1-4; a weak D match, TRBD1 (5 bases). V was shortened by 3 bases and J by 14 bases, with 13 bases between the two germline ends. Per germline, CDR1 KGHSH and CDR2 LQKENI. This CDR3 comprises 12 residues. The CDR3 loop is CASSPSTGGLFF. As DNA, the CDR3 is TGTGCCAGCTCACCGTCGACGGGGGGGCTGTTTTTT.

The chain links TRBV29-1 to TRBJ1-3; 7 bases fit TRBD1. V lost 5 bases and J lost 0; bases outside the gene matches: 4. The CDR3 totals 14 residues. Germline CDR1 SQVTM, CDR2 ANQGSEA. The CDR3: CSVTQGSSGNTIYF. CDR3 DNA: TGCAGCGTTACACAGGGGAGCTCTGGAAACACCATATATTTT.

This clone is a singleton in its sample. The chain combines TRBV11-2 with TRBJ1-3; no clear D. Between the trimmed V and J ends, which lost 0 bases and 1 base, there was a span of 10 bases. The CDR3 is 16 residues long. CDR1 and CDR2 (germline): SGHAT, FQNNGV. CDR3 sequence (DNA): TGTGCCAGCAGCTTAGATGGCGGAACATCTGGAAACACCATATATTTT. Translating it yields CASSLDGGTSGNTIYF. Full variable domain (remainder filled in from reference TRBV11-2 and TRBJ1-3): EAGVAQSPRYKIIEKRQSVAFWCNPISGHATLYWYQQILGQGPKLLIQFQNNGVVDDSQLPKDRFSAERLKGVDSTLKIQPAKLEDSAVYLCASSLDGGTSGNTIYFGEGSWLTVV.

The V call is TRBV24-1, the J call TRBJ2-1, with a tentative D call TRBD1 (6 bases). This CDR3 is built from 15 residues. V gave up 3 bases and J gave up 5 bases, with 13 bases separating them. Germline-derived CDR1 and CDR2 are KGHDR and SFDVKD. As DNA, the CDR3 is TGTGCCACCAGTGATGGCGTGGGGGCCCACAATGAGCAGTTCTTC. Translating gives CATSDGVGAHNEQFF.

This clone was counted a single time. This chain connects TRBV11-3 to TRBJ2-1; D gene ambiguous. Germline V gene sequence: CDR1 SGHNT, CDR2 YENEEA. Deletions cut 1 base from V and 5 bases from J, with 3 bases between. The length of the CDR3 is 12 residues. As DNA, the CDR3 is TGTGCCAGCAGCTTAGTCAACAATGAGCAGTTCTTC. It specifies CASSLVNNEQFF.

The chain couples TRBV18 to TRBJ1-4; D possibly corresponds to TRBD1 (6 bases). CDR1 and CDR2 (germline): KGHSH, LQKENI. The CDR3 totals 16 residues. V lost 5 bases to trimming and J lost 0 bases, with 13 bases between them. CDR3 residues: CASSTRQAATNEKLFF. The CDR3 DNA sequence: TGTGCCAGCTCAACCCGACAGGCTGCAACTAATGAAAAACTGTTTTTT.

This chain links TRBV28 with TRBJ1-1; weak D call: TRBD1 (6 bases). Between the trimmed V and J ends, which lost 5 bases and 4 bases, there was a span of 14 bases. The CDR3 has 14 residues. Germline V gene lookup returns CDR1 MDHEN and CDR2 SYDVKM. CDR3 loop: CASSGQPRGTEAFF. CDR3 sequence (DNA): TGTGCCAGCAGTGGACAGCCAAGGGGCACTGAAGCTTTCTTT.

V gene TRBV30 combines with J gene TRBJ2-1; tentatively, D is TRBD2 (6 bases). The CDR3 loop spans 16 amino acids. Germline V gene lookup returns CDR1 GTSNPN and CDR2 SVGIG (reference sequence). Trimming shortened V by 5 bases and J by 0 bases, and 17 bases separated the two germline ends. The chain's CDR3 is CAWVAIGTLSYNEQFF. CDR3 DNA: TGTGCCTGGGTCGCAATCGGGACTCTCTCCTACAATGAGCAGTTCTTC.

The CDR3 region is CASSTQTLAYAGELFF. Written as DNA, the CDR3 is TGTGCCAGCAGCACCCAGACCCTAGCGTATGCCGGGGAGCTGTTTTTT. The V call is TRBV7-8, the J call TRBJ2-2, with D possibly matching TRBD2 (6 bases). The length of the CDR3 is 16 residues. V was pared by 5 bases and J by 6 bases, with 19 bases between. CDR1 and CDR2 from the germline V gene are SGHVS and FQNEAQ.

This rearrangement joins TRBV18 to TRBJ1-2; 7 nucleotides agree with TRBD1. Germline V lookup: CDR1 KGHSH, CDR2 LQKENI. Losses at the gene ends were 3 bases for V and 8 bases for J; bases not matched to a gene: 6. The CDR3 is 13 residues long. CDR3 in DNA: TGTGCCAGCTCACCCAGGGGGAATGGGGGCTACACCTTC. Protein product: CASSPRGNGGYTF.

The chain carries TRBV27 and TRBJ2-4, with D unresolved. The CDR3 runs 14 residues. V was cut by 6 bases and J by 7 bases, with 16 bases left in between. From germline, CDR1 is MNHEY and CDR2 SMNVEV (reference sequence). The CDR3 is CASRPAGERNIQYF. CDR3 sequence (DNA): TGTGCCAGCAGACCCGCCGGAGAGCGTAACATTCAGTACTTC.

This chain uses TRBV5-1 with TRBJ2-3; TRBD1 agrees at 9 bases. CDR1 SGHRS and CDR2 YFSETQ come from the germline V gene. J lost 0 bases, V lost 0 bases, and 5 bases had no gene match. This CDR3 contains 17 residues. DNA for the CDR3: TGCGCCAGCAGCTTGGCCCGGGGGACAGGGAGCACAGATACGCAGTATTTT. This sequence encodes CASSLARGTGSTDTQYF.

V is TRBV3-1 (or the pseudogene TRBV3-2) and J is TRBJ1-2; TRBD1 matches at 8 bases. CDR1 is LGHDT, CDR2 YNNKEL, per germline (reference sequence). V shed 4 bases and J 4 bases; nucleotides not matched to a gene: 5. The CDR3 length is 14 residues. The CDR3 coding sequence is TGTGCCAGCAGCCCCGGACAGGGTCTCTATGGCTACACCTTC. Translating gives CASSPGQGLYGYTF.

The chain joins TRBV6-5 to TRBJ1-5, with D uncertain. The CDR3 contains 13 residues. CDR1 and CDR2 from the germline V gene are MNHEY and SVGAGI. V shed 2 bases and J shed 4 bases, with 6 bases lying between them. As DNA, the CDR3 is TGTGCCAGCAGTTACCAACTAAATCAGCCCCAGCATTTT. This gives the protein CASSYQLNQPQHF.

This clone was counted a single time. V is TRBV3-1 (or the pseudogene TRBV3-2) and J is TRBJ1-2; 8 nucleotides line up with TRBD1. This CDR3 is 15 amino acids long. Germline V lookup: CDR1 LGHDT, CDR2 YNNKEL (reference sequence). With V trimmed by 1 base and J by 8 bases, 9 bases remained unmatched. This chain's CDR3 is CASSQVPTGGGGYTF. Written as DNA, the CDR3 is TGTGCCAGCAGCCAAGTTCCCACAGGGGGGGGAGGCTACACCTTC.

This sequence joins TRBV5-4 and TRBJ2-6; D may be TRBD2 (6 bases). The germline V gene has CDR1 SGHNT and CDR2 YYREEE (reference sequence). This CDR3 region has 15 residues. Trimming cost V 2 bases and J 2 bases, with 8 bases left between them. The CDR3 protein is CASSLGGAGANVLTF. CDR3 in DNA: TGTGCCAGCAGCTTAGGAGGGGCTGGGGCCAACGTCCTGACTTTC.

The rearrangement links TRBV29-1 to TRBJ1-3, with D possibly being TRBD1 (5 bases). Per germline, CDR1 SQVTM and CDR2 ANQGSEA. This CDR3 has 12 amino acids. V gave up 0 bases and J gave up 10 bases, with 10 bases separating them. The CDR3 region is CSVEERGGTIYF. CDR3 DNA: TGCAGCGTTGAAGAACGGGGGGGAACCATATATTTT.

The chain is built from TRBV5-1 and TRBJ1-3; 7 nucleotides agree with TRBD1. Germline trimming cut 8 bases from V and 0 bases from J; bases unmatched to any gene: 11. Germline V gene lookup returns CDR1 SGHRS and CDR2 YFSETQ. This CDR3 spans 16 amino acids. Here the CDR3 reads CASTGQPLSSGNTIYF. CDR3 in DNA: TGCGCCAGTACGGGACAGCCTCTCTCCTCTGGAAACACCATATATTTT.

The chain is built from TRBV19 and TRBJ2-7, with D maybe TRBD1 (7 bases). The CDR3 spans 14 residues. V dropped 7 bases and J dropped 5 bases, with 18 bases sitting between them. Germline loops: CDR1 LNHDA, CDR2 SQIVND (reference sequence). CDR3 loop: CASTSGGQYDEQYF. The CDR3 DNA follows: TGTGCCAGTACTTCCGGGGGACAGTACGACGAGCAGTACTTC.

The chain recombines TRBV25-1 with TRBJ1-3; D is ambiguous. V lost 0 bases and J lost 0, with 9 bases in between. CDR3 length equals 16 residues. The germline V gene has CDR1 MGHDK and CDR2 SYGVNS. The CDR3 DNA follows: TGTGCCAGCAGTGAATACGACGGAGACTCTGGAAACACCATATATTTT. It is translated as CASSEYDGDSGNTIYF.

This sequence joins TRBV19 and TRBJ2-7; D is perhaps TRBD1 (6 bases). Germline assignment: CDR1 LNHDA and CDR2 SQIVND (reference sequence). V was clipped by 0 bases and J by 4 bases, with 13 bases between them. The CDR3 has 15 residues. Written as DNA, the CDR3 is TGTGCCAGTAGTATAGATCGGGACACATTGTACGAGCAGTACTTC. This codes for CASSIDRDTLYEQYF.

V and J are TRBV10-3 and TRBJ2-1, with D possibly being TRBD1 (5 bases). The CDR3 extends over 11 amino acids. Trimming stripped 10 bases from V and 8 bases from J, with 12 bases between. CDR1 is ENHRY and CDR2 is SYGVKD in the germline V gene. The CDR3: CATRTKDEQFF. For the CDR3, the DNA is TGTGCCACCCGGACAAAGGATGAGCAGTTCTTC.

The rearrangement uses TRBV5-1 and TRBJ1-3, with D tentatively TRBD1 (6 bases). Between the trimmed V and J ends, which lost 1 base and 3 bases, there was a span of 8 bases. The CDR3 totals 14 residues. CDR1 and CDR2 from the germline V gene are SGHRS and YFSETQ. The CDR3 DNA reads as TGCGCCAGCAGCTTGCAACAGGGTGGAAACACCATATATTTT. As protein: CASSLQQGGNTIYF. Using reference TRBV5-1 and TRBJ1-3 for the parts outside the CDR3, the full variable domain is KAGVTQTPRYLIKTRGQQVTLSCSPISGHRSVSWYQQTPGQGLQFLFEYFSETQRNKGNFPGRFSGRQFSNSRSEMNVSTLELGDSALYLCASSLQQGGNTIYFGEGSWLTVV.

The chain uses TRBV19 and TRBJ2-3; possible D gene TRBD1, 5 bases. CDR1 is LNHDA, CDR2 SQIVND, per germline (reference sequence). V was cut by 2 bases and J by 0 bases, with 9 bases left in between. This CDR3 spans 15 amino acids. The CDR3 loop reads CASSIQGQSTDTQYF. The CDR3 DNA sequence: TGTGCCAGTAGTATACAGGGTCAGAGCACAGATACGCAGTATTTT. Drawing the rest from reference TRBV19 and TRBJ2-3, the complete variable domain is DGGITQSPKYLFRKEGQNVTLSCEQNLNHDAMYWYRQDPGQGLRLIYYSQIVNDFQKGDIAEGYSVSREKKESFPLTVTSAQKNPTAFYLCASSIQGQSTDTQYFGPGTRLTVL.

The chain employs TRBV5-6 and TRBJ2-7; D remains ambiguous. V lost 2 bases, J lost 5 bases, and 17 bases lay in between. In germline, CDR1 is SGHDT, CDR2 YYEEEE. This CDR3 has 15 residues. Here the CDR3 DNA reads TGTGCCAGCAGCTTATTAACACGTCTAGTCGACGAGCAGTACTTC. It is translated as CASSLLTRLVDEQYF.

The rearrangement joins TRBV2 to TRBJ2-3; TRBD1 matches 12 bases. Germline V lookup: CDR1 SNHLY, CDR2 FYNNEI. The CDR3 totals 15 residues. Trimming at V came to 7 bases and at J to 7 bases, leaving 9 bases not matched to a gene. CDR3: CASIRDRGPFNTQYF. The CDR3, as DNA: TGTGCCAGCATTCGGGACAGGGGGCCTTTTAATACGCAGTATTTT.